The 12 T cell receptor beta chains below all came from one sample that was sequenced in a study of T-cell reconstitution after alpha-beta-depleted transplantation in children. During its preparation, the TCRbeta library received unique molecular identifiers. A single record per CDR3 protein comes from TCRdb applying MiXCR to the PCR reads. Here the sample spans some 500,000 distinct CDR3 sequences, 15% to 20% being singletons. The sample consisted of PBMCs from the stem cell graft donor, taken from the stem cell graft. These receptors originate from a human donor who donated a stem cell graft to a child with acute lymphoblastic leukemia.

This clonotype was recorded many times. The rearrangement links TRBV3-1 to TRBJ2-1; TRBD2 matches at 9 bases. V shed 5 bases and J 8 bases; nucleotides not matched to a gene: 7. This CDR3 has 14 amino acids. The germline gives CDR1 LGHDT, CDR2 YNNKEL (reference sequence). The CDR3 nucleotides are TGTGCCAGCAGCGCGCCGGGACTAGCAGATGAGCAGTTCTTC. Its translation is CASSAPGLADEQFF.

The chain employs TRBV12-3 or TRBV12-4 and TRBJ1-1; D not resolved. Between the trimmed V and J ends, which lost 2 bases and 5 bases, there was a span of 9 bases. The CDR3 covers 13 residues. DNA for the CDR3: TGTGCCAGCAGTTTACACGGTAGGACTGAAGCTTTCTTT. It specifies CASSLHGRTEAFF.

The V call is TRBV10-1, the J call TRBJ2-3; D is ambiguous. Germline V gene sequence: CDR1 WNHNN, CDR2 SYGVQD (reference sequence). This CDR3 comprises 12 residues. V was shortened by 0 bases and J by 9 bases, with 7 bases between the two germline ends. The CDR3 spells CASSESLSTQYF. Written as DNA, the CDR3 is TGCGCCAGCAGTGAGTCGTTGAGCACGCAGTATTTT.

This clonotype was seen a few times. The chain employs TRBV7-8 and TRBJ2-2, with D possibly being TRBD2 (5 bases). In germline, CDR1 is SGHVS, CDR2 FQNEAQ. Trimming pared 3 bases from V and 7 bases from J, leaving 15 bases between. The CDR3 has 15 residues. The CDR3 DNA reads TGTGCCAGCAGCTTTCCGAGGGTCCCCGGCGGGGAGCTGTTTTTT. Translating it yields CASSFPRVPGGELFF.

The chain is built from TRBV5-1 and TRBJ2-2; D is unresolved. Germline values: CDR1 SGHRS, CDR2 YFSETQ. This CDR3 region has 14 residues. Trimming removed 4 bases at V and 4 bases at J, with 11 bases between. CDR3 residues: CASSTGWGTGELFF. The CDR3 nucleotides read TGCGCCAGCAGCACCGGGTGGGGCACCGGGGAGCTGTTTTTT.

The V and J genes are TRBV12-3 or TRBV12-4 and TRBJ2-7, with 7 bases lining up with TRBD1. The CDR3 contains 13 residues. V was clipped by 6 bases and J by 1 base; unmatched bases: 3. CDR3 in amino acids: CASRDRRSYEQYF. CDR3 DNA sequence: TGTGCCAGCAGGGACAGGAGGTCCTACGAGCAGTACTTC.

The chain recombines TRBV14 with TRBJ2-3; D uncertain. The germline V gene encodes CDR1 SGHDN and CDR2 FVKESK. This CDR3 has 12 residues. V gave up 4 bases and J gave up 2 bases, with 4 bases separating them. The CDR3 coding sequence is TGTGCCAGCAGCCGGATCACAGATACGCAGTATTTT. Its protein is CASSRITDTQYF.

V is TRBV20-1 and J is TRBJ2-1; no clear D gene. Germline CDR1 DFQATT, CDR2 SNEGSKA (reference sequence). The CDR3 length is 10 residues. V lost 0 bases and J lost 10, with 4 bases in between. The CDR3 sequence is CSARDVEQFF. Here the CDR3 DNA reads TGCAGTGCTAGAGACGTCGAGCAGTTCTTC.

The rearrangement joins TRBV7-8 to TRBJ2-5; D is tentatively TRBD1 or TRBD2 (6 bases each). CDR3 length: 14 amino acids. V gave up 5 bases and J gave up 5 bases, with 15 bases separating them. Per germline, CDR1 SGHVS and CDR2 FQNEAQ. The CDR3 reads CASSPLGGGETQYF. CDR3 DNA: TGTGCCAGCAGCCCCTTAGGGGGAGGCGAGACCCAGTACTTC.

The CDR3 here is CASSLGHSETQYF. The CDR3 region has the DNA TGTGCCAGCAGTTTGGGCCACTCGGAGACCCAGTACTTC. V is TRBV27 and J is TRBJ2-5, with D unresolved. This CDR3 is built from 13 residues. Between the trimmed V and J ends, which lost 3 bases and 5 bases, there was a span of 10 bases. Germline-derived CDR1 and CDR2 are MNHEY and SMNVEV (reference sequence).

This clonotype was observed a handful of times. V gene TRBV29-1 combines with J gene TRBJ2-1, with D maybe TRBD2 (5 bases). From germline, CDR1 is SQVTM and CDR2 ANQGSEA. V was clipped by 7 bases and J by 5 bases, with 18 bases between them. The CDR3 is 14 residues long. The CDR3 DNA reads TGCAGCGCTGGCGGGCCCAAAGTGGACAATGAGCAGTTCTTC. Translating it yields CSAGGPKVDNEQFF.

This clonotype occurred a few times. The J gene is TRBJ1-2, the V gene TRBV20-1, with D hard to call. CDR3 size: 16 residues. From germline, CDR1 is DFQATT and CDR2 SNEGSKA (reference sequence). Trimming removed 5 bases at V and 0 bases at J, with 19 bases between. The CDR3 region is CSALPEAAIANYGYTF. The DNA for the CDR3 is TGCAGTGCTCTCCCAGAAGCAGCGATAGCTAACTATGGCTACACCTTC.